This is a list of T cell receptor beta chains from one sample in a study of cytomegalovirus exposure and HLA in healthy donors. Generated by immunoSEQ multiplex PCR, the TCRdb table keeps only in-frame clones and is missing some. The sample has about 180,000 clones; around 80% are singletons. The source material was PBMCs. The receptors were gathered from a woman aged 40 to 55 in good health and CMV-seronegative. Both conserved end residues are part of each CDR3. A D gene is named only where the DNA matches it firmly. Clone size is stated in some rows and not others, as once, few, many or a class when expanded.

14	-	TRBV19	-	TRBJ2-1	TGTGCCAGTAGTAGGGCCTCCTCCTACAATGAGCAGTTCTTC	CASSRASSYNEQFF
15	-	TRBV2	-	TRBJ1-6	TGTGCCAGCAGTGGCCGAACAGGGATGCATTCACCCCTCCACTTT	CASSGRTGMHSPLHF
15	once	TRBV28	TRBD1	TRBJ1-5	TGTGCCAGCAGTTTATTACAGGGGGAAAATCAGCCCCAGCATTTT	CASSLLQGENQPQHF
19	-	TRBV9	TRBD2	TRBJ2-2	TGTGCCAGCAGCGCGGGAGGGGGACTAGCGGGAGGTTTCACCGGGGAGCTGTTTTTT	CASSAGGGLAGGFTGELFF
16	few	TRBV5-1	TRBD2	TRBJ2-2	TGCGCCAGCAGCTTGGTTTCCGGGAGGAGGACCGGGGAGCTGTTTTTT	CASSLVSGRRTGELFF
17	-	TRBV28	TRBD2	TRBJ2-3	TGTGCCAGCAGCGCGCTAGCGGGAGGAGGGAGCACAGATACGCAGTATTTT	CASSALAGGGSTDTQYF
17	-	TRBV7-2	-	TRBJ1-3	TGTGCCAGCAGCCCGGGGGGGAGCCCCCGAGCTGGAAACACCATATATTTT	CASSPGGSPRAGNTIYF
15	-	TRBV6-5	TRBD1	TRBJ2-1	TGTGCCAGCCATACCGGGACAGGGATGTACAATGAGCAGTTCTTC	CASHTGTGMYNEQFF
14	-	TRBV19	TRBD1	TRBJ1-2	TGTGCCAGTAGGACAGGGGGCGCTTCTTATGGCTACACCTTC	CASRTGGASYGYTF
16	-	TRBV5-1	-	TRBJ1-4	TGCGCCAGCAGCCCCCGGGACACCCGTTTTAATGAAAAACTGTTTTTT	CASSPRDTRFNEKLFF
15	-	TRBV7-9	-	TRBJ1-1	TGTGCCAGCAGCTTAGGCACAGGCATGAACACTGAAGCTTTCTTT	CASSLGTGMNTEAFF
15	-	TRBV19	-	TRBJ2-3	TGTGCCAGTAGTACCTGGACAGGCGGGATAGATACGCAGTATTTT	CASSTWTGGIDTQYF
13	-	TRBV5-6	-	TRBJ1-2	TGTGCCAGCAGCTTGGGTGTGGCAGGTGGCTACACCTTC	CASSLGVAGGYTF
16	-	TRBV10-2	-	TRBJ1-5	TGCGCCAGCAGGCCCTCTTCGGGGCAGGGGAATCAGCCCCAGCATTTT	CASRPSSGQGNQPQHF
16	-	TRBV28	TRBD1	TRBJ1-2	TGTGCCAGCAACCCTTCAGGTCCGGGACAGGGCTATGGCTACACCTTC	CASNPSGPGQGYGYTF
11	-	TRBV28	TRBD1	TRBJ2-1	TGTGCCAGCAGTCTACAGGGGGCCGCGTTCTTC	CASSLQGAAFF
14	-	TRBV9	-	TRBJ2-7	TGTGCCAGCAGCGTAGCCCCCGTTTCCTACGAGCAGTACTTC	CASSVAPVSYEQYF
14	-	TRBV30	TRBD1	TRBJ2-3	TGTGCCTGGGACCGACAGGGAGGCACAGATACGCAGTATTTT	CAWDRQGGTDTQYF
15	once	TRBV12-5	-	TRBJ2-5	TGTGCTAGTGGTTTGCTACTAGACCCACAAGAGACCCAGTACTTC	CASGLLLDPQETQYF
14	few	TRBV4-1	-	TRBJ1-1	TGCGCCAGCAGCCAACCGGGGTCGCTTTCGGAAGCTTTCTTT	CASSQPGSLSEAFF
16	-	TRBV5-4	TRBD2	TRBJ2-2	TGTGCCAGCAGCCCCCCGGGACTAGCGGACACCGGGGAGCTGTTTTTT	CASSPPGLADTGELFF
12	-	TRBV27	TRBD2	TRBJ2-7	TGTGCCAGCAGAACGACTAGCGGCAGTGAGGACTTC	CASRTTSGSEDF
16	-	TRBV19	TRBD1	TRBJ1-6	TGTGCCAGTACCCATGGGGACAGCTCCTATAATTCACCCCTCCACTTT	CASTHGDSSYNSPLHF